The present T cell receptor beta chain was sequenced within a study of technical replicates of blood from several donors. Profiled with immunoSEQ multiplex PCR; TCRdb holds only in-frame clones, not every one. The sample consists of roughly 79,000 clones, around 95% of them appearing once. CDR3 length: 15 residues. From germline, CDR1 is SGHTA and CDR2 FQGNSA. The V gene lost 0 bases and the J gene lost 1 base, with 8 bases spanning the gap. The chain is built from TRBV7-2 and TRBJ2-3; D uncertain. What was sequenced was T cells isolated from PBMCs. The TCR comes from a human donor in good health. CDR3 loop: CASSLAFGGTDTQYF. The CDR3 region has the DNA TGTGCCAGCAGCTTAGCTTTTGGAGGCACAGATACGCAGTATTTT.